Below, 30 T cell receptor beta chains from the same sample are listed, as sequenced in a study of identical twins. TCRdb used MiXCR to reprocess the 5' RACE reads, holding one entry per CDR3 protein. This table has some 560,000 distinct CDR3 sequences, more than 9% appearing once. This sample also appeared in a second study, on yellow fever vaccine responses in identical twins.

The sequenced sample was PBMCs. These receptors all come from a woman between 18 and 29 years old in good health.

This clonotype was counted many times. J is TRBJ2-7 and V is TRBV10-3; TRBD1 matches 9 bases. Germline V CDR1 and CDR2: ENHRY, SYGVKD. The CDR3 consists of 14 residues. V trimming: 3 bases; J trimming: 12 bases; junction bases outside the gene matches: 12. The DNA of the CDR3 is TGTGCCATCAGTGAAATGACCGGGACAGGGTTCACGTACTTC. Protein: CAISEMTGTGFTYF.

This clonotype occurred a few times. The rearrangement links TRBV5-6 to TRBJ1-1; D perhaps matches TRBD1 (5 bases). Germline V gene lookup returns CDR1 SGHDT and CDR2 YYEEEE. The germline V and J ends were trimmed by 0 bases and 11 bases, with 20 bases remaining between them. The CDR3 sequence is 15 residues long. The CDR3, as DNA: TGTGCCAGCAGCTTGGGCTCAACTAAGGGGCTTCGGGCTTTCTTT. The encoded protein is CASSLGSTKGLRAFF.

The V gene is TRBV5-1, the J gene TRBJ2-7, with D possibly matching TRBD2 (7 bases). In germline, CDR1 is SGHRS, CDR2 YFSETQ. This CDR3 contains 16 residues. V was clipped by 0 bases and J by 1 base, with 14 bases between them. The DNA for the CDR3 is TGCGCCAGCAGCTTGGAGGGAGGGGGGTTTTCCTACGAGCAGTACTTC. Translating it yields CASSLEGGGFSYEQYF.

The J gene is TRBJ2-7, the V gene TRBV11-2; D is uncertain. V lost 6 bases to trimming and J lost 0 bases, with 15 bases between them. Germline V gene data show CDR1 as SGHAT and CDR2 as FQNNGV. The CDR3 length is 15 residues. CDR3 DNA: TGTGCCAGCAGGTATAAGCCGGAAGACTCCTACGAGCAGTACTTC. Translation: CASRYKPEDSYEQYF.

In this sample, this clonotype turned up many times. The chain is built from TRBV3-1 and TRBJ2-1; TRBD2 matches 8 bases. With V trimmed by 4 bases and J by 4 bases, 9 bases remained unmatched. CDR1 and CDR2 from the germline V gene are LGHDT and YNNKEL (reference sequence). The CDR3 loop spans 16 amino acids. CDR3 nucleotides: TGTGCCAGCAGCCCCGGTTTGGGCGGGGGGTACAATGAGCAGTTCTTC. It translates to CASSPGLGGGYNEQFF.

This clonotype was seen more than once but under ten times. The chain links TRBV5-6 to TRBJ2-2; possibly TRBD2 for D (5 bases). Germline values: CDR1 SGHDT, CDR2 YYEEEE. CDR3 length: 13 residues. V lost 6 bases, J lost 4 bases, and 10 bases lay in between. CDR3 DNA: TGTGCCAGCACCGAGGGAGTCACCGGGGAGCTGTTTTTT. Amino acid sequence: CASTEGVTGELFF.

This clonotype was detected only a few times. This sequence joins TRBV5-1 and TRBJ2-5; 7 nucleotides line up with TRBD1. The CDR3 has 15 residues. The V gene end was trimmed by 4 bases and the J gene end by 4 bases; junction bases not matched to a gene: 10. Germline-derived CDR1 and CDR2 are SGHRS and YFSETQ. In DNA, the CDR3 is TGCGCCAGCAGCCCGACAGGGAAGATGGGAGAGACCCAGTACTTC. Translated: CASSPTGKMGETQYF.

This clonotype has more than one count but fewer than ten. This chain uses TRBV28 with TRBJ2-3; maybe TRBD2 (5 bases). The V and J ends lost 6 bases and 4 bases respectively, with 17 bases between them. The CDR3 consists of 15 residues. Germline V gene sequence: CDR1 MDHEN, CDR2 SYDVKM. CDR3 coding DNA: TGTGCCAGCAGCCTAGAGGCCCCGGGATCAGATACGCAGTATTTT. Encoded protein: CASSLEAPGSDTQYF.

V gene TRBV11-2 combines with J gene TRBJ2-7; no definite D call. Germline assignment: CDR1 SGHAT and CDR2 FQNNGV. The V gene lost 2 bases and the J gene lost 0 bases, with 11 bases spanning the gap. The CDR3 extends over 15 amino acids. Here the CDR3 DNA reads TGTGCCAGCAGCTTAAGGACGGACGTCTCCTACGAGCAGTACTTC. As protein: CASSLRTDVSYEQYF.

This clonotype was seen more than once but under ten times. The chain carries TRBV6-2 or TRBV6-3 and TRBJ2-5; D may correspond to TRBD1 or TRBD2 (5 bases each). Deletions cut 8 bases from V and 2 bases from J, with 12 bases between. CDR1 is MNHEY and CDR2 is SVGEGT in the germline V gene. The CDR3 has 13 residues. The CDR3 is CASLWGLQETQYF. The CDR3, as DNA: TGTGCCAGCCTTTGGGGGTTACAAGAGACCCAGTACTTC.

At least ten counts were recorded for this clonotype. CDR3 DNA: TGTGCCAGCGGCTGGACTAGCGGGATGGCGTCGGTGCAGTACTTC. Translation gives CASGWTSGMASVQYF. The chain combines TRBV7-2 with TRBJ2-7, with 12 bases aligning to TRBD2. V lost 8 bases to trimming and J lost 9 bases; unmatched junction nucleotides: 14. CDR1 is SGHTA and CDR2 is FQGNSA in the germline V gene. The CDR3 totals 15 residues.

This clonotype was seen ten or more times. The CDR3 DNA sequence: TGTGCCAGCAGTGACCCCGGGACGTGGGGCAATCAGCCCCAGCATTTT. Residues: CASSDPGTWGNQPQHF. The rearrangement joins TRBV6-2 or TRBV6-3 to TRBJ1-5; maybe TRBD1 (5 bases). Trimming cost V 5 bases and J 2 bases, with 16 bases left between them. Germline V gene lookup returns CDR1 MNHEY and CDR2 SVGEGT. This CDR3 is built from 16 residues.

The chain joins TRBV4-3 to TRBJ2-1; the D gene is possibly TRBD2 (5 bases). CDR1 is LGHNA, CDR2 YSLEER, per germline. The CDR3 spans 15 residues. V was pared by 0 bases and J by 8 bases, with 14 bases between. CDR3 region: CASSQDSWRIDEQFF. CDR3 nucleotides: TGCGCCAGCAGCCAAGATTCATGGAGGATAGATGAGCAGTTCTTC.

This clonotype was detected many times. For the CDR3, the DNA is TGCGCCAGCAGCTTGGACAGTACCTTCTCTGGGGCCAACGTCCTGACTTTC. Its protein product is CASSLDSTFSGANVLTF. The chain is built from TRBV5-1 and TRBJ2-6; D is uncertain. The V gene lost 0 bases and the J gene lost 0 bases, with 10 bases spanning the gap. Germline V gives CDR1 SGHRS, CDR2 YFSETQ. CDR3 length equals 17 residues.

The chain has TRBV5-1 and TRBJ2-1; 10 nucleotides line up with TRBD2. The CDR3 spans 16 residues. From germline, CDR1 is SGHRS and CDR2 YFSETQ. Trimming removed 4 bases from V and 0 bases from J; junction bases left unmatched: 4. For the CDR3, the DNA is TGCGCCAGCAGCGTCGGACTAGCGGCCTCCTACAATGAGCAGTTCTTC. Translation: CASSVGLAASYNEQFF. Based on the CDR3 plus reference TRBV5-1 and TRBJ2-1, the full variable domain is KAGVTQTPRYLIKTRGQQVTLSCSPISGHRSVSWYQQTPGQGLQFLFEYFSETQRNKGNFPGRFSGRQFSNSRSEMNVSTLELGDSALYLCASSVGLAASYNEQFFGPGTRLTVL.

In this sample, this clonotype turned up many times. The chain uses TRBV12-3 or TRBV12-4 and TRBJ1-2, with D unresolved. The CDR3 loop spans 13 amino acids. The V gene lost 1 base and the J gene lost 0 bases, with 3 bases spanning the gap. Here the CDR3 DNA reads TGTGCCAGCAGTTTAGACCCTAACTATGGCTACACCTTC. Translated: CASSLDPNYGYTF.

This clonotype appeared a few times. This chain links TRBV28 with TRBJ2-1; 7 positions match TRBD2. The CDR3 contains 16 residues. The ends lost 6 bases at V and 6 bases at J; junction bases unmatched: 14. The V gene's germline CDR1 is MDHEN and CDR2 SYDVKM. The CDR3 loop is CASRNSGTNLVNEQFF. CDR3 DNA sequence: TGTGCCAGCAGGAACAGCGGGACCAACCTAGTCAATGAGCAGTTCTTC.

V usage is TRBV28 and J usage is TRBJ1-4; possible D gene TRBD1, 5 bases. Looked up from germline, CDR1 is MDHEN and CDR2 is SYDVKM. The CDR3 totals 14 residues. Trimming took 6 bases from V and 10 from J, leaving 18 bases between them. This CDR3 is CASRTQQGRGKLFF. The CDR3 DNA is TGTGCCAGCAGAACACAACAAGGAAGGGGAAAACTGTTTTTT. The full variable domain, rest sourced from reference TRBV28 and TRBJ1-4, is DVKVTQSSRYLVKRTGEKVFLECVQDMDHENMFWYRQDPGLGLRLIYFSYDVKMKEKGDIPEGYSVSREKKERFSLILESASTNQTSMYLCASRTQQGRGKLFFGSGTQLSVL.

This clonotype was seen a handful of times. This chain links TRBV4-2 with TRBJ2-1; 14 nucleotides line up with TRBD2. J lost 8 bases, V lost 3 bases, and 3 bases had no gene match. Germline lookup yields CDR1 LGHNA and CDR2 YNFKEQ. The CDR3 contains 15 residues. The CDR3 protein is CASSQGTSGGYEQFF. The CDR3 bases are TGTGCCAGCAGCCAGGGGACTAGCGGGGGTTATGAGCAGTTCTTC.

This clonotype came up a few times. V gene TRBV12-3 or TRBV12-4 combines with J gene TRBJ2-2, with D possibly matching TRBD2 (6 bases). This CDR3 comprises 14 residues. V was clipped by 6 bases and J by 6 bases, with 14 bases between them. The CDR3 reads CASSPVAGPGELFF. The CDR3 DNA sequence: TGTGCCAGCAGCCCTGTGGCGGGGCCCGGGGAGCTGTTTTTT.

The chain combines TRBV20-1 with TRBJ1-5, with 7 nucleotides matching TRBD1. The trim removed 4 bases at V and 6 bases at J, leaving 9 bases unmatched. Germline values: CDR1 DFQATT, CDR2 SNEGSKA (reference sequence). The CDR3 covers 14 residues. In DNA, the CDR3 is TGCAGTGCTACCGGACAGGTGGGGCTTCAGCCCCAGCATTTT. Amino acids: CSATGQVGLQPQHF.

The chain is built from TRBV4-2 and TRBJ1-2, with D hard to call. Trimming left V 8 bases short and J 8 bases short, with 21 bases between. The CDR3 is 14 residues long. Germline V gene sequence: CDR1 LGHNA, CDR2 YNFKEQ. CDR3 amino acids: CASGPGLGLFGYTF. CDR3 DNA: TGTGCCAGCGGCCCCGGTCTGGGTCTCTTCGGCTACACCTTC.

This clonotype was counted a few times. V gene TRBV4-2 combines with J gene TRBJ2-7; tentatively, D is TRBD1 (5 bases). Germline V gene sequence: CDR1 LGHNA, CDR2 YNFKEQ. Between the trimmed V and J ends, which lost 4 bases and 0 bases, there was a span of 10 bases. The length of the CDR3 is 14 residues. CDR3 sequence reads: CASSLRALSYEQYF. CDR3 nucleotides: TGTGCCAGCAGCCTCAGGGCACTCTCCTACGAGCAGTACTTC.

This clonotype turned up a few times. This chain links TRBV4-2 with TRBJ1-6; D perhaps matches TRBD1 (5 bases). From germline, CDR1 is LGHNA and CDR2 YNFKEQ. This CDR3 has 16 residues. V lost 4 bases to trimming and J lost 7 bases, with 17 bases between them. As DNA, the CDR3 is TGTGCCAGCAGCCTCCAGCCAATTAGGGGCAATTCACCCCTCCACTTT. It encodes CASSLQPIRGNSPLHF.

The J gene is TRBJ2-7, the V gene TRBV7-2, with no clear D. Trimming cost V 3 bases and J 6 bases, with 9 bases left between them. Germline V gene data show CDR1 as SGHTA and CDR2 as FQGNSA. The CDR3 length is 12 residues. In nucleotides, the CDR3 is TGTGCCAGCAGCTTCCTGGGTTCCGAGCAGTACTTC. This sequence encodes CASSFLGSEQYF.

This clonotype was found a few times. The rearrangement links TRBV6-2 or TRBV6-3 to TRBJ1-2; 7 nucleotides align to TRBD1. Germline trimming cut 6 bases from V and 7 bases from J; bases unmatched to any gene: 5. The germline CDR1 and CDR2 sequences are MNHEY and SVGEGT. This CDR3 spans 12 amino acids. The CDR3: CASRTGLGGYTF. CDR3 DNA: TGTGCCAGCAGGACAGGGTTAGGTGGCTACACCTTC.

This clonotype was picked up many times. The CDR3 reads CASSQDSKGFRNDGYTF. Here the CDR3 DNA reads TGTGCCAGCAGCCAAGATTCGAAGGGATTTCGGAACGATGGCTACACCTTC. The V and J genes are TRBV3-1 and TRBJ1-2; D not certain. CDR1 is LGHDT and CDR2 is YNNKEL in the germline V gene (reference sequence). V lost 0 bases and J lost 6, with 20 bases in between. The CDR3 has 17 amino acids.

Only a few counts were recorded for this clonotype. This chain uses TRBV20-1 with TRBJ2-7; the D gene is possibly TRBD2 (5 bases). Trimming shortened V by 6 bases and J by 7 bases, and 19 bases separated the two germline ends. The CDR3 runs 13 residues. The germline V gene encodes CDR1 DFQATT and CDR2 SNEGSKA (reference sequence). The CDR3 loop reads CSAPMRVLGEQYF. CDR3 nucleotide sequence: TGCAGTGCCCCGATGAGGGTACTGGGGGAGCAGTACTTC.

This clonotype was detected only a few times. The V and J genes are TRBV5-5 and TRBJ2-7; 8 nucleotides match TRBD2. Germline lookup yields CDR1 SGHKS and CDR2 YYEKEE (reference sequence). The CDR3 has 13 amino acids. Trimming took 2 bases from V and 6 from J; bases not matched to a gene: 4. In DNA form, the CDR3 reads TGTGCCAGCAGCTTCGGGGGGGGAGCCGAGCAGTACTTC. It translates to CASSFGGGAEQYF. The whole variable domain, filled in from reference TRBV5-5 and TRBJ2-7, reads DAGVTQSPTHLIKTRGQQVTLRCSPISGHKSVSWYQQVLGQGPQFIFQYYEKEERGRGNFPDRFSARQFPNYSSELNVNALLLGDSALYLCASSFGGGAEQYFGPGTRLTVT.

This clonotype appeared many times. This chain connects TRBV12-3 or TRBV12-4 to TRBJ1-1; D unclear. There are 11 residues in the CDR3. V lost 7 bases and J 6 bases, leaving 9 bases between the germline ends. CDR3 amino acids: CASNPVAEAFF. CDR3 sequence (DNA): TGTGCCAGCAACCCAGTGGCTGAAGCTTTCTTT.